The entry that follows covers one T cell receptor (beta chain) sequence. In the study's own analysis: Amplification from reference gene primers served as the basis for estimated nucleated cell counts. Clones were sequenced by immunoSEQ multiplex PCR, and TCRdb holds only the in-frame ones, with some missing. That table furnishes V, J and clone size, whereas the DNA furnished D and trimming. Of about 88,000 clones listed, under 90% were seen once; the top ten hold approximately 15%. The entry originates in a study of blood T cell repertoires in COVID-19. Study-level background: The United States, Italy and Spain provided the acute and convalescent COVID-19 samples. PBMCs, B-cell-depleted T cells, or T cells provided the cDNA or gDNA that made up the material.

The V gene's germline CDR1 is GTSNPN and CDR2 SVGIG (reference sequence). This CDR3 is built from 17 residues. The V end was cut by 0 bases, the J end by 2 bases, with 18 bases between. The source is a woman aged 70-85 years with acute or convalescent COVID-19. The sample taken for sequencing was peripheral blood. V and J are TRBV30 and TRBJ2-3; D possibly corresponds to TRBD2 (5 bases). The CDR3 DNA follows: TGTGCCTGGAGTGTCAGGTTAAGTAGACTAAACACAGATACGCAGTATTTT. Translated, it gives CAWSVRLSRLNTDTQYF.